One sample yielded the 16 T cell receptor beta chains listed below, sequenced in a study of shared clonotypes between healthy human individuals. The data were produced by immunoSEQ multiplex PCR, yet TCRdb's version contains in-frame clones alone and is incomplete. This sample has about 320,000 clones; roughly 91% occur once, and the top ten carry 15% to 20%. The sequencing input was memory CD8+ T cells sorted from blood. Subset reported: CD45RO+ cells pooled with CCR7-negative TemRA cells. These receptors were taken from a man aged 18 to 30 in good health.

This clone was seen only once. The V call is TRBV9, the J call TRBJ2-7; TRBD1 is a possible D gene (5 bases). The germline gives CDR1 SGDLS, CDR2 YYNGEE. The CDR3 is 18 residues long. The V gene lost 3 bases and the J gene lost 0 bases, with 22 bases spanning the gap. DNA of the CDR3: TGTGCCAGCAGCGAAAGGGAACGTCAGGACAAAAGCTCCTACGAGCAGTACTTC. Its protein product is CASSERERQDKSSYEQYF.

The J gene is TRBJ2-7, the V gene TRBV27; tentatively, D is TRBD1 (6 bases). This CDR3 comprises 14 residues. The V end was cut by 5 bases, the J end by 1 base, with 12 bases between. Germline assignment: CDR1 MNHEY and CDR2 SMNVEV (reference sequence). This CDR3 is CASSKDRSSYEQYF. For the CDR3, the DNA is TGTGCCAGCAGTAAGGACAGAAGTTCCTACGAGCAGTACTTC.

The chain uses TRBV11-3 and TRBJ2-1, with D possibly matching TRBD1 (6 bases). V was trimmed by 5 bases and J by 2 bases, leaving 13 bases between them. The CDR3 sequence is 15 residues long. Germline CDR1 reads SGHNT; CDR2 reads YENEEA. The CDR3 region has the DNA TGTGCCAGCAGCCCCCGGACAGCTACCTACAATGAGCAGTTCTTC. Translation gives CASSPRTATYNEQFF.

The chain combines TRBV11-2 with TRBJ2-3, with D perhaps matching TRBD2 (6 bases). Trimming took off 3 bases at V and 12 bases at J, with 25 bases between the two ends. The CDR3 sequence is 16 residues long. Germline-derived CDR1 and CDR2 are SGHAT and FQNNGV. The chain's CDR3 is CASSLNSGLSRKGQYF. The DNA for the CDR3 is TGTGCCAGCAGCTTGAATTCGGGACTGAGCAGGAAAGGACAGTATTTT. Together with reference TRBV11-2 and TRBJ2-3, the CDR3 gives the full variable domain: EAGVAQSPRYKIIEKRQSVAFWCNPISGHATLYWYQQILGQGPKLLIQFQNNGVVDDSQLPKDRFSAERLKGVDSTLKIQPAKLEDSAVYLCASSLNSGLSRKGQYFGPGTRLTVL.

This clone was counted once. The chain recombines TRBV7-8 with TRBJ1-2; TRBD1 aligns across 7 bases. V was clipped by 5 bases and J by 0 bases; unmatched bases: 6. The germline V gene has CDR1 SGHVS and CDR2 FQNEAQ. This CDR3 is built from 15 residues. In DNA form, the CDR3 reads TGTGCCAGCAGCGGTAAGGGACAGACTAACTATGGCTACACCTTC. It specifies CASSGKGQTNYGYTF.

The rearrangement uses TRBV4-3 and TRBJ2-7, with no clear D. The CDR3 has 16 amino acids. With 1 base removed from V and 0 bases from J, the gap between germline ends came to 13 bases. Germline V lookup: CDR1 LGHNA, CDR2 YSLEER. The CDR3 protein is CASSQAIESSSYEQYF. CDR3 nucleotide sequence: TGCGCCAGCAGCCAAGCCATAGAGTCTAGCTCCTACGAGCAGTACTTC.

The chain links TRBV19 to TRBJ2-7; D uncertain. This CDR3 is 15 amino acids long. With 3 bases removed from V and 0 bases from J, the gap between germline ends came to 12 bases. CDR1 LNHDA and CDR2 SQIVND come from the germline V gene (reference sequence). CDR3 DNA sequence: TGTGCCAGTAGTATCTTTGCGGCTAGCTCCTACGAGCAGTACTTC. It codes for CASSIFAASSYEQYF.

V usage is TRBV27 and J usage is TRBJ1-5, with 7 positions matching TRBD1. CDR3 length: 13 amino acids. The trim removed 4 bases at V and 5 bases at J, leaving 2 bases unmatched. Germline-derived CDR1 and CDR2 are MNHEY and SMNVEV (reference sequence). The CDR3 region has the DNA TGTGCCAGCAGTTCGACAGGGCATCAGCCCCAGCATTTT. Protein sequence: CASSSTGHQPQHF.

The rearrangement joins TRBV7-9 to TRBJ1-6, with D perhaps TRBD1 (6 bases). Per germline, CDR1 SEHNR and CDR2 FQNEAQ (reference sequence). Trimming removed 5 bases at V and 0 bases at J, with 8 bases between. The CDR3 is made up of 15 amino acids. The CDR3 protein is CASSRTVSYNSPLHF. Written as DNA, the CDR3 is TGTGCCAGCAGCCGGACAGTCTCCTATAATTCACCCCTCCACTTT. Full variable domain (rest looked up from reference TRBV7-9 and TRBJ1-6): DTGVSQNPRHKITKRGQNVTFRCDPISEHNRLYWYRQTLGQGPEFLTYFQNEAQLEKSRLLSDRFSAERPKGSFSTLEIQRTEQGDSAMYLCASSRTVSYNSPLHFGNGTRLTVT.

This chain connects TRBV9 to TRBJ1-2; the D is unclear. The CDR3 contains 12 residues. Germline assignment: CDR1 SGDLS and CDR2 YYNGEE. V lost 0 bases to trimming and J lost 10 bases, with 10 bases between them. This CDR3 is CASSVANSFYTF. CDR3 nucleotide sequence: TGTGCCAGCAGCGTAGCTAACAGCTTCTACACCTTC.

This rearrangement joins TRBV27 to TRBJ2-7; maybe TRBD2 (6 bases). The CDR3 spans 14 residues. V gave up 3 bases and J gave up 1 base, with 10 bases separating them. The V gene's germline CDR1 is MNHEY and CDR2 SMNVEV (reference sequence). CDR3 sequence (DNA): TGTGCCAGCAGTTTTGCAGCGGGTTCCTACGAGCAGTACTTC. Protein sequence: CASSFAAGSYEQYF.

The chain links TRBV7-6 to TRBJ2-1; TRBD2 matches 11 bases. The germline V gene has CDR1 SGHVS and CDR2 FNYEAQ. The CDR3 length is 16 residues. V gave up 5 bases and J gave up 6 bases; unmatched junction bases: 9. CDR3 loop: CASSEEGLAGSNEQFF. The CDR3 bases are TGTGCCAGCAGCGAAGAAGGACTAGCGGGTAGCAATGAGCAGTTCTTC. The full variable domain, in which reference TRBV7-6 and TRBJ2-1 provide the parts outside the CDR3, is GAGVSQSPRYKVTKRGQDVALRCDPISGHVSLYWYRQALGQGPEFLTYFNYEAQQDKSGLPNDRFSAERPEGSISTLTIQRTEQRDSAMYRCASSEEGLAGSNEQFFGPGTRLTVL.

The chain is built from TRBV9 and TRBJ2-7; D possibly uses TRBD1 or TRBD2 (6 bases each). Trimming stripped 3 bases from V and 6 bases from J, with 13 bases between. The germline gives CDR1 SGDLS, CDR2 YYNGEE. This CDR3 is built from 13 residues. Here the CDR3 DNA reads TGTGCCAGCAGCGACCGGTGGGGGGCCGAGCAGTACTTC. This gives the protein CASSDRWGAEQYF. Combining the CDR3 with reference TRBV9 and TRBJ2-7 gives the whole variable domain DSGVTQTPKHLITATGQRVTLRCSPRSGDLSVYWYQQSLDQGLQFLIQYYNGEERAKGNILERFSAQQFPDLHSELNLSSLELGDSALYFCASSDRWGAEQYFGPGTRLTVT.

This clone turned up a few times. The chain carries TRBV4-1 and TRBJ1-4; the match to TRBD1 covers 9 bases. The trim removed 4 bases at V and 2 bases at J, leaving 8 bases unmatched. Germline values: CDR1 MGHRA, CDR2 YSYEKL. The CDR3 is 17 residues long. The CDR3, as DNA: TGCGCCAGCAGCCCCAATCCCACAGGGGGCACTAATGAAAAACTGTTTTTT. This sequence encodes CASSPNPTGGTNEKLFF.

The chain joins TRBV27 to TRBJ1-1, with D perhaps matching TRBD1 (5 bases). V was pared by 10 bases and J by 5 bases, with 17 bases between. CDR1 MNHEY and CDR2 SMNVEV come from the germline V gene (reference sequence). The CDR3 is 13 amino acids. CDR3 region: CATTRRDGTEAFF. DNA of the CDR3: TGTGCCACCACGCGCAGGGATGGTACTGAAGCTTTCTTT.

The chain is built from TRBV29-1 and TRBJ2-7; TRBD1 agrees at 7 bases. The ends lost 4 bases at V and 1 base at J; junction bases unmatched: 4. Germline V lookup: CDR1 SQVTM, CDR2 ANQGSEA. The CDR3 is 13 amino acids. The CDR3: CSVGDSISYEQYF. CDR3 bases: TGCAGCGTTGGGGACAGCATTTCCTACGAGCAGTACTTC.